The 5 T cell receptor beta chains below all came from one sample that was sequenced in a study of cytomegalovirus exposure and HLA in healthy donors. In the PCR, 60 Vbeta and 13 Jbeta primers were used. Here immunoSEQ multiplex PCR was the method, and the copy in TCRdb shows in-frame clones only, minus some. The sample consists of over 150,000 clones, approximately 72% of them appearing once. Material for sequencing was PBMCs. These receptors all stem from a man aged 18 to 30 in good health and CMV-seronegative.

The chain employs TRBV15 and TRBJ2-1; TRBD1 matches at 7 bases. V gave up 4 bases and J gave up 5 bases; unmatched junction bases: 8. CDR1 is LNHNV, CDR2 YYDKDF, per germline (reference sequence). The CDR3 loop spans 15 amino acids. DNA of the CDR3: TGTGCCACCAGCATACACAGGGGCCCCAACAATGAGCAGTTCTTC. This translates into CATSIHRGPNNEQFF.

The rearrangement uses TRBV10-2 and TRBJ1-5; 7 positions agree with TRBD1. V gave up 2 bases and J gave up 4 bases; unmatched junction bases: 5. The V gene's germline CDR1 is WSHSY and CDR2 SAAADI. The CDR3 covers 15 residues. CDR3 nucleotide sequence: TGCGCCAGCAGTGAGCTAGGGACAGAGAATCAGCCCCAGCATTTT. It yields the protein CASSELGTENQPQHF.

This clone has more than one count but fewer than ten. The chain carries TRBV10-3 and TRBJ2-5, with D possibly matching TRBD1 (5 bases). In germline, CDR1 is ENHRY, CDR2 SYGVKD. V gave up 3 bases and J gave up 0 bases, with 11 bases separating them. This CDR3 contains 15 residues. The CDR3 spells CAISDPTENQETQYF. The CDR3 DNA reads as TGTGCCATCAGTGACCCGACAGAGAACCAAGAGACCCAGTACTTC.

In this sample, this clone turned up a few times. The genes are TRBV28 and TRBJ1-5, with 7 bases matching TRBD1. The CDR3 is 14 residues long. The germline gives CDR1 MDHEN, CDR2 SYDVKM. The trim removed 6 bases at V and 4 bases at J, leaving 6 bases unmatched. As DNA, the CDR3 is TGTGCCAGCAGCCTCGGGACAGCTAATCAGCCCCAGCATTTT. It translates to CASSLGTANQPQHF.

The chain is built from TRBV19 and TRBJ1-1; D possibly corresponds to TRBD1 (5 bases). CDR1 and CDR2 (germline): LNHDA, SQIVND (reference sequence). Trimming removed 5 bases at V and 1 base at J, with 8 bases between. CDR3 length: 13 amino acids. The CDR3: CASSAQGNTEAFF. The CDR3 DNA is TGTGCCAGTAGTGCGCAGGGGAACACTGAAGCTTTCTTT.